This T cell receptor beta chain is from a study of shared clonotypes between healthy human individuals. Findings and limits, study-wide: Estimated richness values were generally larger in naive subsets than in memory subsets. Generation probabilities were higher for clonotypes shared across all four sorted-subset donors than for unshared ones.

Libraries were prepared by immunoSEQ multiplex PCR; TCRdb keeps only in-frame clonotypes and omits some of them. This sample yields about a million clones, of which around 74% are seen a single time; 1.4% belongs to the top ten. Germline lookup yields CDR1 SEHNR and CDR2 FQNEAQ (reference sequence). The CDR3 sequence is 13 residues long. V lost 5 bases, J lost 4 bases, and 3 bases stayed unmatched. In its sample, this clone was seen a few times. Its antigen is unidentified. In the same sample, other DNA sequences code for this CDR3. The sequenced sample consisted of memory CD4+ T cells sorted from blood. Subset here: CD45RA-negative fraction. The chain is built from TRBV7-9 and TRBJ1-2; 8 bases are a match to TRBD1. This TCR was recovered from a man aged 18 to 35 in good health. CDR3: CASSPGTGYGYTF. The CDR3, as DNA: TGTGCCAGCAGCCCAGGGACAGGCTATGGCTACACCTTC. The complete variable domain, with remaining parts taken from reference TRBV7-9 and TRBJ1-2, reads DTGVSQNPRHKITKRGQNVTFRCDPISEHNRLYWYRQTLGQGPEFLTYFQNEAQLEKSRLLSDRFSAERPKGSFSTLEIQRTEQGDSAMYLCASSPGTGYGYTFGSGTRLTVV.